One and the same sample provided the 27 T cell receptor beta chains below, sequenced in a study of cytomegalovirus exposure and HLA in healthy donors. Primers for the PCR totalled 60 Vbeta and 13 Jbeta. Clones were read by immunoSEQ multiplex PCR, and TCRdb kept only the in-frame ones, dropping some. The repertoire has over 100,000 clones, roughly 70% of them found once; the top ten carry around 2.1%. Material for sequencing was PBMCs. These receptors all stem from a woman between 35 and 50 years old in good health and CMV-seropositive.

The CDR3 here is CASSVHLAGDAGELFF. In DNA form, the CDR3 reads TGCGCCAGCAGCGTACATCTAGCGGGAGATGCCGGGGAGCTGTTTTTT. This chain connects TRBV5-1 to TRBJ2-2, with 10 bases aligning to TRBD2. CDR1 is SGHRS and CDR2 is YFSETQ in the germline V gene. The CDR3 extends over 16 amino acids. V was pared by 4 bases and J by 6 bases, with 9 bases of the junction left unmatched. The complete variable domain, with remaining parts taken from reference TRBV5-1 and TRBJ2-2, reads KAGVTQTPRYLIKTRGQQVTLSCSPISGHRSVSWYQQTPGQGLQFLFEYFSETQRNKGNFPGRFSGRQFSNSRSEMNVSTLELGDSALYLCASSVHLAGDAGELFFGEGSRLTVL.

This clone showed up just once. The V and J genes are TRBV19 and TRBJ1-5, with D perhaps TRBD1 (6 bases). The germline CDR1 and CDR2 sequences are LNHDA and SQIVND (reference sequence). The germline V and J ends were trimmed by 7 bases and 7 bases, with 17 bases remaining between them. This CDR3 has 14 residues. CDR3 DNA: TGTGCCAGTATGGGGGGGCGGGGTCGACAGCCCCAGCATTTT. Translating it yields CASMGGRGRQPQHF.

The gene calls are TRBV28 and TRBJ2-1; TRBD2 matches 10 bases. Germline V gene sequence: CDR1 MDHEN, CDR2 SYDVKM. The CDR3 covers 16 residues. V gave up 2 bases and J gave up 9 bases; unmatched junction bases: 10. The CDR3 DNA sequence: TGTGCCAGCAGTTTACGAGCCGCTAGCGGGAGCCCTGAGCAGTTCTTC. Its protein product is CASSLRAASGSPEQFF.

The chain has TRBV6-6 and TRBJ1-1; the match to TRBD1 covers 9 bases. CDR1 and CDR2 (germline): MNHNY, SVGAGI (reference sequence). This CDR3 spans 15 amino acids. The J segment lost 5 bases and the V segment lost 2 bases, leaving 6 bases of the junction unmatched. Here the CDR3 reads CASSYGGQGRTEAFF. CDR3 DNA sequence: TGTGCCAGCAGTTACGGGGGACAGGGCAGGACTGAAGCTTTCTTT.

The chain links TRBV28 to TRBJ1-5; a possible D gene is TRBD1 (5 bases). This CDR3 has 14 residues. From germline, CDR1 is MDHEN and CDR2 SYDVKM. V was trimmed by 3 bases and J by 9 bases, leaving 15 bases between them. CDR3 in amino acids: CASSFGQGRRPQHF. The CDR3 DNA reads as TGTGCCAGCAGTTTTGGGCAGGGAAGACGGCCCCAGCATTTT.

V and J are TRBV7-2 and TRBJ2-5; 8 bases match TRBD1. With the DNA end fitting TRBJ2-7 better, the J assignment may be wrong. The CDR3 covers 16 residues. CDR1 and CDR2 (germline): SGHTA, FQGNSA. CDR3 bases: TGTGCCAGCAGCAAAGGGGGGTGGACAGGGATTTACGAGCAGTACTTC. Its protein product is CASSKGGWTGIYEQYF.

The gene calls are TRBV18 and TRBJ2-3; unclear D gene. The CDR3 covers 18 residues. Germline V CDR1 and CDR2: KGHSH, LQKENI. The germline V and J ends were trimmed by 1 base and 6 bases, with 23 bases remaining between them. In DNA form, the CDR3 reads TGTGCCAGCTCACCACGGAGCCAGACCCTGGCGGATAGGGATACGCAGTATTTT. Its translation: CASSPRSQTLADRDTQYF.

V usage is TRBV7-2 and J usage is TRBJ1-2, with unresolved D. Germline V gene data show CDR1 as SGHTA and CDR2 as FQGNSA. The CDR3 sequence is 13 residues long. V lost 2 bases and J lost 4, with 8 bases in between. The DNA of the CDR3 is TGTGCCAGCAGCTTAAACGGAGCCTATGGCTACACCTTC. This sequence encodes CASSLNGAYGYTF.

This clone was counted only a few times. This rearrangement joins TRBV27 to TRBJ2-1; a possible D gene is TRBD2 (6 bases). The CDR3 spans 15 residues. The germline V gene encodes CDR1 MNHEY and CDR2 SMNVEV (reference sequence). V gave up 4 bases and J gave up 6 bases, with 16 bases separating them. CDR3 nucleotides: TGTGCCAGCAGTTCCTATAGCGGAAGGGCCAATGAGCAGTTCTTC. Protein product: CASSSYSGRANEQFF.

The gene calls are TRBV7-2 and TRBJ1-1, with D hard to call. Looked up from germline, CDR1 is SGHTA and CDR2 is FQGNSA. This CDR3 spans 13 amino acids. The V gene lost 5 bases and the J gene lost 2 bases, with 9 bases spanning the gap. The CDR3 bases are TGTGCCAGCAGCGTAACAGTAAACACTGAAGCTTTCTTT. Amino acids: CASSVTVNTEAFF.

V usage is TRBV4-1 and J usage is TRBJ2-5, with 7 bases lining up with TRBD1. The tail of the sequence fits TRBJ2-7 better, so the J call may be wrong. Germline assignment: CDR1 MGHRA and CDR2 YSYEKL. The CDR3 sequence is 16 residues long. CDR3 residues: CASSQGRIRDSYEQYF. CDR3 bases: TGCGCCAGCAGCCAAGGGCGGATCCGGGACAGCTACGAGCAGTACTTC.

The chain recombines TRBV2 with TRBJ1-5, with a weak D call TRBD1 (5 bases). CDR3 length equals 16 residues. V lost 1 base and J 9 bases, leaving 19 bases between the germline ends. The germline gives CDR1 SNHLY, CDR2 FYNNEI. CDR3 sequence: CASSEESGSLLRPQHF. CDR3 bases: TGTGCCAGCAGTGAAGAATCAGGGTCCCTACTGAGGCCCCAGCATTTT.

CDR3 residues: CAWSPDTYSNQPQHF. The DNA for the CDR3 is TGTGCCTGGAGTCCTGACACTTATAGCAATCAGCCCCAGCATTTT. The chain joins TRBV30 to TRBJ1-5; D unclear. This CDR3 region has 15 residues. Trimming shortened V by 2 bases and J by 0 bases, and 11 bases separated the two germline ends. CDR1 and CDR2 (germline): GTSNPN, SVGIG (reference sequence).

The chain carries TRBV9 and TRBJ2-7, with 12 bases fitting TRBD2. The junction had 5 bases not matched to a gene; V was cut back by 0 bases and J by 4 bases. The CDR3 consists of 16 residues. Germline V gene lookup returns CDR1 SGDLS and CDR2 YYNGEE. The CDR3 nucleotides are TGTGCCAGCAGCGTAGATGGACTAGCGGGGCCTTACGAGCAGTACTTC. Translated, it gives CASSVDGLAGPYEQYF.

The V call is TRBV6-5, the J call TRBJ1-3; D gene uncertain. Trimming stripped 2 bases from V and 4 bases from J, with 12 bases between. This CDR3 spans 15 amino acids. The germline CDR1 and CDR2 sequences are MNHEY and SVGAGI. The chain's CDR3 is CASSYPLRRGNTIYF. The DNA for the CDR3 is TGTGCCAGCAGTTACCCCTTGAGGAGAGGAAACACCATATATTTT.

J is TRBJ1-1 and V is TRBV27; maybe TRBD1 (5 bases). Germline CDR1 reads MNHEY; CDR2 reads SMNVEV (reference sequence). This CDR3 contains 15 residues. Trimming shortened V by 6 bases and J by 0 bases, and 14 bases separated the two germline ends. The CDR3 is CASSPYPGMNTEAFF. The CDR3 nucleotides are TGTGCCAGCAGCCCCTATCCAGGGATGAACACTGAAGCTTTCTTT.

The chain combines TRBV19 with TRBJ1-1; 7 bases fit TRBD1. The CDR3 is made up of 16 amino acids. V dropped 3 bases and J dropped 0; count of bases not matched to a gene: 7. Germline V gene lookup returns CDR1 LNHDA and CDR2 SQIVND (reference sequence). CDR3 sequence: CASSIPGQPMNTEAFF. CDR3 nucleotides: TGTGCCAGTAGTATCCCGGGACAGCCTATGAACACTGAAGCTTTCTTT.

V usage is TRBV5-1 and J usage is TRBJ1-6; 10 positions agree with TRBD1. J gave up 4 bases and V 4 bases, and 17 bases lay outside the gene matches. Germline V lookup: CDR1 SGHRS, CDR2 YFSETQ. This CDR3 has 20 residues. In nucleotides, the CDR3 is TGCGCCAGCAGCCCTGCCCGGGACAGGGGTTACTACGATTATAATTCACCCCTCCACTTT. This gives the protein CASSPARDRGYYDYNSPLHF.

The J gene is TRBJ2-5, the V gene TRBV14; 8 positions match TRBD1. The germline V gene has CDR1 SGHDN and CDR2 FVKESK. The CDR3 spans 18 residues. The ends lost 4 bases at V and 0 bases at J; junction bases unmatched: 13. The CDR3: CASSRRQGIGPNQETQYF. For the CDR3, the DNA is TGTGCCAGCAGCCGTCGACAGGGGATTGGGCCAAACCAAGAGACCCAGTACTTC. The entire variable domain, with the rest obtained from reference TRBV14 and TRBJ2-5, is as follows: EAGVTQFPSHSVIEKGQTVTLRCDPISGHDNLYWYRRVMGKEIKFLLHFVKESKQDESGMPNNRFLAERTGGTYSTLKVQPAELEDSGVYFCASSRRQGIGPNQETQYFGPGTRLLVL.

There are a few counts of this clone. The chain is built from TRBV14 and TRBJ2-1, with 14 bases identical to TRBD2. The CDR3 has 16 amino acids. Germline CDR1 and CDR2: SGHDN and FVKESK. Trimming removed 0 bases from V and 9 bases from J; junction bases left unmatched: 4. In nucleotides, the CDR3 is TGTGCCAGCAGCCAAGAGGGACTAGCGGGAGCGGGTGAGCAGTTCTTC. Translated: CASSQEGLAGAGEQFF.

The chain combines TRBV9 with TRBJ2-3; TRBD1 matches at 8 bases. With 0 bases clipped from V and 5 bases from J, the junction kept 8 bases outside the gene matches. The CDR3 is 16 residues long. Germline-derived CDR1 and CDR2 are SGDLS and YYNGEE. The DNA for the CDR3 is TGTGCCAGCAGCGTAGAGGGCAGGGGGCAGAGAGATACGCAGTATTTT. It codes for CASSVEGRGQRDTQYF.

The J gene is TRBJ1-1, the V gene TRBV10-3; D gene ambiguous. The CDR3 loop spans 13 amino acids. Germline loops: CDR1 ENHRY, CDR2 SYGVKD. The V and J ends lost 7 bases and 1 base respectively, with 10 bases between them. The CDR3 is CAIKEGGNTEAFF. The CDR3 coding sequence is TGTGCCATCAAAGAGGGAGGGAACACTGAAGCTTTCTTT.

V usage is TRBV4-1 and J usage is TRBJ1-5, with TRBD1 matching over 9 bases. There are 15 residues in the CDR3. J was trimmed by 9 bases and V by 0 bases; bases with no gene match: 6. Per the germline V gene, CDR1 is MGHRA and CDR2 is YSYEKL. DNA for the CDR3: TGCGCCAGCAGCCAAGAGACAGGGGGAGGAAGGCCCCAGCATTTT. It yields the protein CASSQETGGGRPQHF.

The gene calls are TRBV10-3 and TRBJ2-7; TRBD1 aligns across 8 bases. Per germline, CDR1 ENHRY and CDR2 SYGVKD. After removal of 4 bases from V and 3 bases from J, the junction contained 5 bases not matched to a gene. This CDR3 spans 14 amino acids. CDR3 sequence: CAISGQGALYEQYF. CDR3 DNA: TGTGCCATCAGTGGGCAGGGGGCTCTCTACGAGCAGTACTTC.

This chain joins TRBV19 and TRBJ1-1; TRBD1 might be the D (6 bases). Trimming took off 5 bases at V and 1 base at J, with 17 bases between the two ends. The CDR3 is 16 amino acids. The germline V gene has CDR1 LNHDA and CDR2 SQIVND (reference sequence). CDR3 region: CASSSGAGDRNTEAFF. CDR3 nucleotide sequence: TGTGCCAGTAGTTCAGGGGCGGGGGACCGGAACACTGAAGCTTTCTTT. The complete variable domain, with remaining parts taken from reference TRBV19 and TRBJ1-1, reads DGGITQSPKYLFRKEGQNVTLSCEQNLNHDAMYWYRQDPGQGLRLIYYSQIVNDFQKGDIAEGYSVSREKKESFPLTVTSAQKNPTAFYLCASSSGAGDRNTEAFFGQGTRLTVV.

The V and J genes are TRBV2 and TRBJ2-6; D is undetermined. Per germline, CDR1 SNHLY and CDR2 FYNNEI. The germline V and J ends were trimmed by 5 bases and 0 bases, with 11 bases remaining between them. The CDR3 is 16 residues long. The CDR3 DNA sequence: TGTGCCAGCAGTCTACGTACCATCTCTGGGGCCAACGTCCTGACTTTC. This gives the protein CASSLRTISGANVLTF.

The chain is built from TRBV6-1 and TRBJ1-2; maybe TRBD1 (5 bases). There are 13 residues in the CDR3. V lost 7 bases and J lost 6, with 15 bases in between. Germline assignment: CDR1 MNHNS and CDR2 SASEGT. CDR3 sequence reads: CASKGTGLDGYTF. As DNA, the CDR3 is TGTGCCAGCAAGGGAACAGGCCTTGATGGCTACACCTTC.